This section outlines one TCR beta chain sequence together with its context. Its antigen is undetermined. The germline V gene has CDR1 MDHEN and CDR2 SYDVKM. This CDR3 is built from 13 residues. V gave up 5 bases and J gave up 3 bases, with 10 bases separating them. These data belong to a study of cytomegalovirus exposure and HLA in healthy donors. Study summary: The 120 or so validation repertoires, a later analysis reported, used the same platform as the 666 first-cohort repertoires.

Study-wide findings and caveats: The authors enumerated 180 or so TCR beta chains as linked to cytomegalovirus. In the 95 to 150 validation repertoires, approximately 94% of cluster scores exceeded 0, per a later analysis.

Libraries were prepared by immunoSEQ multiplex PCR; TCRdb keeps only in-frame clonotypes and omits some of them. This table holds under 130,000 clones, approximately 90% found once. The sample taken for sequencing was PBMCs. This receptor was taken from a young woman in good health and CMV-seropositive. The chain uses TRBV28 and TRBJ2-5; D perhaps matches TRBD1 (7 bases). The CDR3 DNA is TGTGCCAGCAGTCGGGGGACAGAAGAGACCCAGTACTTC. Its translation: CASSRGTEETQYF.